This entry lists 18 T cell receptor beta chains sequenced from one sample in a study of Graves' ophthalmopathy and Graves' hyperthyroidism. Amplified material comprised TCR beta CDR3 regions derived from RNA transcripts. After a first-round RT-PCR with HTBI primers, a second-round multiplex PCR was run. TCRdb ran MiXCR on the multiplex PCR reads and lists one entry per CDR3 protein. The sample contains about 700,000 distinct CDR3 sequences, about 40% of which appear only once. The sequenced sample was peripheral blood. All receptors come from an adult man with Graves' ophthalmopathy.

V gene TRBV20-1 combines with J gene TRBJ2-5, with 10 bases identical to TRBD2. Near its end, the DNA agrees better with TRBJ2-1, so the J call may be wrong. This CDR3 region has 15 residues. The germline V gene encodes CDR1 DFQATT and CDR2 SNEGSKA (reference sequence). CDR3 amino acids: CSAREGLARYNEQFF. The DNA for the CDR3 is TGCAGTGCTAGAGAGGGACTAGCGCGATACAATGAGCAGTTCTTC.

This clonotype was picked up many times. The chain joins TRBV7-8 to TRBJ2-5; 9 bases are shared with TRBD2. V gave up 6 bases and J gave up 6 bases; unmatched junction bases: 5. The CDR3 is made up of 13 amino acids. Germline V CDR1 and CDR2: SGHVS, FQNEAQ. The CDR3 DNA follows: TGTGCCAGCAGGTATAGCGGGAGTCAGACCCAGTACTTC. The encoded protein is CASRYSGSQTQYF.

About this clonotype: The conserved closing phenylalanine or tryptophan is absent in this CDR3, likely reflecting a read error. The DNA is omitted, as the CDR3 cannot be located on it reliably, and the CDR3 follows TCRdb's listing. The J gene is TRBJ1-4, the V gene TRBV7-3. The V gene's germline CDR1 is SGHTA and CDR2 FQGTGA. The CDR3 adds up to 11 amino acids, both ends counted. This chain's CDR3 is CASSLTGFGTS.

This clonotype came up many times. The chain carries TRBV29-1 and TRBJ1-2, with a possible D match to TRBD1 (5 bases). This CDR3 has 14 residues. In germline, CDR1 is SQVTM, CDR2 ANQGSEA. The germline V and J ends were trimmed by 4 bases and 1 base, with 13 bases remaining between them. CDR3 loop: CSVVTTGDNYGYTF. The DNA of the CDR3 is TGCAGCGTTGTTACCACGGGGGATAACTATGGCTACACCTTC.

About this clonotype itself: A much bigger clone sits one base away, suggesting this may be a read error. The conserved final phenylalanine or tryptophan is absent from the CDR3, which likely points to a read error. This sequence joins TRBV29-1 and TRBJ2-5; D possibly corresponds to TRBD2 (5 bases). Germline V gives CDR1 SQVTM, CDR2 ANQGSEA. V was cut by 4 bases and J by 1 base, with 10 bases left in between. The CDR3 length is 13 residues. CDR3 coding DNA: TGCAGCGTTGCCGGAGCGGTCCAAGAGACCCAGTACCTC. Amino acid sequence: CSVAGAVQETQYL.

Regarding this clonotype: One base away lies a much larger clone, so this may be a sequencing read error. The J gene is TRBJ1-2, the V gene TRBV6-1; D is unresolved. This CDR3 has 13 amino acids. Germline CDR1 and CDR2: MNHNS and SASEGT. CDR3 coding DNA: TGTGCCCGCAGTCTGATGGGCAAGGGCGGCTACACCTTC. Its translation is CARSLMGKGGYTF.

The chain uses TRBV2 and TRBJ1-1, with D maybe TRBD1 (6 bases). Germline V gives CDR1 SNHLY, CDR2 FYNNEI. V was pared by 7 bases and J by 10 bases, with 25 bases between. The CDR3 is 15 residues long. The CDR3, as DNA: TGTGCCAGCAAGTACGTCAGGGAGGACAGAGGGGGAGCTTTCTTT. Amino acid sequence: CASKYVREDRGGAFF. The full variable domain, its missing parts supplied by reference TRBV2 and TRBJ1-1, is EPEVTQTPSHQVTQMGQEVILRCVPISNHLYFYWYRQILGQKVEFLVSFYNNEISEKSEIFDDQFSVERPDGSNFTLKIRSTKLEDSAMYFCASKYVREDRGGAFFGQGTRLTVV.

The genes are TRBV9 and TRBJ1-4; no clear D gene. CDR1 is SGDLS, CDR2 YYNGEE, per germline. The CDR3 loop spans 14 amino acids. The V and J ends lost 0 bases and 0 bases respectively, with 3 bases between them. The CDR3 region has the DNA TGTGCCAGCAGCGTAGGGACAACTAATGAAAAACTGTTTTTT. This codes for CASSVGTTNEKLFF.

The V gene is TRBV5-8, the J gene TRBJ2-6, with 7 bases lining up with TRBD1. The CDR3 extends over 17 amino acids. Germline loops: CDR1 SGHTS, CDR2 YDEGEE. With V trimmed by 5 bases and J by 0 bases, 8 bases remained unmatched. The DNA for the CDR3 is TGTGCCAGCAGTTCCGGGACAGAATTCTCTGGGGCCAACGTCCTGACTTTC. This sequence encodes CASSSGTEFSGANVLTF.

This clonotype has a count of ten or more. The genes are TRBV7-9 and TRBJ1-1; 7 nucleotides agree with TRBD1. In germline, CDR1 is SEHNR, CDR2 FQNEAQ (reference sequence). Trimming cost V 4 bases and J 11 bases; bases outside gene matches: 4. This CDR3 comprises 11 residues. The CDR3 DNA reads TGTGCCAGCAGCTCCCAGGGGGTTGCTTTCTTT. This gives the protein CASSSQGVAFF.

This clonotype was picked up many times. For the CDR3, the DNA is TGTGCCAGTATAGACAGGGGTACGTTCAATTCACCCCTCCACTTT. Its protein is CASIDRGTFNSPLHF. The genes are TRBV19 and TRBJ1-6; 8 bases are a match to TRBD1. CDR1 LNHDA and CDR2 SQIVND come from the germline V gene (reference sequence). The trim removed 7 bases at V and 7 bases at J, leaving 9 bases unmatched. The CDR3 totals 15 residues. Full variable domain (remainder filled in from reference TRBV19 and TRBJ1-6): DGGITQSPKYLFRKEGQNVTLSCEQNLNHDAMYWYRQDPGQGLRLIYYSQIVNDFQKGDIAEGYSVSREKKESFPLTVTSAQKNPTAFYLCASIDRGTFNSPLHFGNGTRLTVT.

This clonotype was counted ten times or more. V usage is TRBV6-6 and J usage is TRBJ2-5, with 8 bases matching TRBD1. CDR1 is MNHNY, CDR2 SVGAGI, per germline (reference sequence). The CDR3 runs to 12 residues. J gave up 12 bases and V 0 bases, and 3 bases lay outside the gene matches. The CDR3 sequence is CASSYSGQEKYF. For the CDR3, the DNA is TGTGCCAGCAGTTACTCGGGACAGGAGAAGTACTTC.

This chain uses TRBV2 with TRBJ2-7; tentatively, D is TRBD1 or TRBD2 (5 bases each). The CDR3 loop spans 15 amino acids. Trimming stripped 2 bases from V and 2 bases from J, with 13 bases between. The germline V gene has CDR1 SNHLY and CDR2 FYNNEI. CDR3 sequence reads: CASSETRGRAYEQYF. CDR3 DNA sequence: TGTGCCAGCAGTGAAACGAGGGGCCGGGCCTACGAGCAGTACTTC.

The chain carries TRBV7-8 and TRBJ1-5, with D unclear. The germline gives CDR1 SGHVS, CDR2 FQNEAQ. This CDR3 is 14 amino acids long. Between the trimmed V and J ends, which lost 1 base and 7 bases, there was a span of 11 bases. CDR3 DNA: TGTGCCAGCAGCTTAGAGGCGACACGGCAGCCCCAGCATTTT. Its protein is CASSLEATRQPQHF.

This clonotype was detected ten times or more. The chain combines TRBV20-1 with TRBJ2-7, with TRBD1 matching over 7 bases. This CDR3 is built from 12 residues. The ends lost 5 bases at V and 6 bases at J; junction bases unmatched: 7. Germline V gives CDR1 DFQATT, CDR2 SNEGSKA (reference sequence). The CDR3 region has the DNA TGCAGTGCTCACAGGGGCGAGACCGAGCAGTACTTC. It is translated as CSAHRGETEQYF.

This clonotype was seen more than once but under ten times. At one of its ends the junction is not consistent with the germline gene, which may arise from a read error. Here the CDR3 DNA reads TGCGCCAGCAGCCAAGCCGTGGGACGGCCGACACTCTATGGCTACACCTTC. Its translation: CASSQAVGRPTLYGYTF. The gene calls are TRBV7-2 and TRBJ1-2, with D perhaps matching TRBD1 (5 bases). The CDR3 is 17 residues long. Germline values: CDR1 SGHTA, CDR2 FQGNSA.

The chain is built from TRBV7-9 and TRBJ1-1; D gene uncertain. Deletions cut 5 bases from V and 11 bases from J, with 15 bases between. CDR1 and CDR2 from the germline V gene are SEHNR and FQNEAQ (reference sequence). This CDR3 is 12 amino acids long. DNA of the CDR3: TGTGCCAGCAGCCGGGCTAACACTGGGGCTTTCTTT. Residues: CASSRANTGAFF. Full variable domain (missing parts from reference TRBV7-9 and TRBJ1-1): DTGVSQNPRHKITKRGQNVTFRCDPISEHNRLYWYRQTLGQGPEFLTYFQNEAQLEKSRLLSDRFSAERPKGSFSTLEIQRTEQGDSAMYLCASSRANTGAFFGQGTRLTVV.

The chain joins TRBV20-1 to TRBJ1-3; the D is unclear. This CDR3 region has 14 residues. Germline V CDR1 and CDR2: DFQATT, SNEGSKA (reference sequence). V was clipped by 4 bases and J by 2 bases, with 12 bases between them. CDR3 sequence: CSAKLPGAGNTIYF. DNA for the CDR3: TGCAGTGCTAAACTGCCGGGTGCTGGAAACACCATATATTTT.